A single sample is the source of the 30 T cell receptor beta chains below, sequenced in a study of blood T cell repertoires in COVID-19. This table comes from immunoSEQ multiplex PCR, and its TCRdb copy is limited to in-frame clones, with some not included. There are under 300,000 clones in the sample; roughly nine tenths occur only once, and around 6.5% lies in the top ten. Sequences were obtained from peripheral blood. These receptors all stem from a man in his fifties or sixties with acute or convalescent COVID-19.

This clone showed up just once. The rearrangement joins TRBV5-4 to TRBJ2-2; D unclear. CDR3 size: 13 residues. CDR1 is SGHNT and CDR2 is YYREEE in the germline V gene (reference sequence). V lost 1 base to trimming and J lost 8 bases, with 9 bases between them. CDR3 nucleotides: TGTGCCAGCAGCTTGCGAGCGTCTGGGGAGCTGTTTTTT. Translating gives CASSLRASGELFF.

The V call is TRBV2, the J call TRBJ1-4, with 7 bases identical to TRBD1. V shed 7 bases, J shed 6 bases, and the junction held 8 bases outside the gene matches. The germline V gene encodes CDR1 SNHLY and CDR2 FYNNEI. CDR3 length: 14 residues. The CDR3 DNA is TGTGCCAGCAACCAGGGGGGAATCGATGAAAAACTGTTTTTT. Its translation: CASNQGGIDEKLFF.

This clone occurred once. The chain couples TRBV5-6 to TRBJ2-5, with a possible D match to TRBD2 (6 bases). V lost 4 bases and J lost 0, with 10 bases in between. The V gene's germline CDR1 is SGHDT and CDR2 YYEEEE. The CDR3 contains 14 residues. The CDR3 spells CASSTGGNQETQYF. The CDR3 nucleotides read TGTGCCAGCAGCACCGGGGGAAACCAAGAGACCCAGTACTTC.

V usage is TRBV19 and J usage is TRBJ2-1; D might be TRBD2 (6 bases). The CDR3 is 17 residues long. The V and J ends lost 9 bases and 2 bases respectively, with 23 bases between them. Germline V lookup: CDR1 LNHDA, CDR2 SQIVND (reference sequence). The CDR3 reads CASKKTGADSPYNEQFF. The CDR3, as DNA: TGTGCCAGCAAGAAGACGGGAGCCGATTCACCCTACAATGAGCAGTTCTTC.

The V gene is TRBV6-5, the J gene TRBJ2-7, with 9 positions matching TRBD1. This CDR3 has 15 amino acids. CDR1 and CDR2 from the germline V gene are MNHEY and SVGAGI. V gave up 2 bases and J gave up 5 bases; unmatched junction bases: 7. CDR3: CASSYERTGANEQYF. The CDR3 DNA is TGTGCCAGCAGTTACGAAAGGACAGGGGCCAACGAGCAGTACTTC.

V usage is TRBV27 and J usage is TRBJ1-2; tentative D call: TRBD1 (5 bases). The CDR3 loop spans 15 amino acids. V gave up 6 bases and J gave up 1 base, with 15 bases separating them. CDR1 is MNHEY, CDR2 SMNVEV, per germline (reference sequence). The CDR3 nucleotides read TGTGCCAGCAGAACGCGACAGTCCCTTAACTATGGCTACACCTTC. Its protein product is CASRTRQSLNYGYTF.

V is TRBV6-5 and J is TRBJ2-7; 10 bases line up with TRBD1. Trimming cost V 0 bases and J 4 bases; bases outside gene matches: 6. Per germline, CDR1 MNHEY and CDR2 SVGAGI. This CDR3 comprises 16 residues. CDR3 sequence (DNA): TGTGCCAGCAGTTACTCTGGACAGGGGGGTCTGTACGAGCAGTACTTC. It codes for CASSYSGQGGLYEQYF.

The chain carries TRBV6-6 and TRBJ2-7, with D hard to call. V was cut by 7 bases and J by 5 bases, with 12 bases left in between. The CDR3 consists of 12 residues. Germline CDR1 and CDR2: MNHNY and SVGAGI (reference sequence). The CDR3 reads CASISVNHEQYF. The CDR3 region has the DNA TGTGCCAGCATTTCAGTGAACCACGAGCAGTACTTC.

The rearrangement links TRBV18 to TRBJ2-3; 9 bases map to TRBD2. The CDR3 length is 16 residues. V lost 3 bases and J lost 4; bases outside the gene matches: 8. Per germline, CDR1 KGHSH and CDR2 LQKENI. The CDR3 DNA is TGTGCCAGCTCACCCGGGCTAGCGGGATTCGCAGATACGCAGTATTTT. It is translated as CASSPGLAGFADTQYF.

Only a few counts were recorded for this clone. This sequence joins TRBV15 and TRBJ2-5; no clear D. This CDR3 is 14 amino acids long. Trimming pared 0 bases from V and 1 base from J, leaving 6 bases between. Germline CDR1 is LNHNV and CDR2 is YYDKDF (reference sequence). The CDR3 DNA sequence: TGTGCCACCAGCAGAGACGACTTCCAAGAGACCCAGTACTTC. Translation: CATSRDDFQETQYF.

This chain uses TRBV4-3 with TRBJ2-1, with 13 bases aligning to TRBD2. This CDR3 contains 16 residues. Germline CDR1 reads LGHNA; CDR2 reads YSLEER. Trimming cost V 4 bases and J 2 bases; bases outside gene matches: 2. The CDR3 DNA follows: TGCGCCAGCAGCCGAACTAGCGGGAGGGCCTACAATGAGCAGTTCTTC. Translation: CASSRTSGRAYNEQFF.

The V call is TRBV9, the J call TRBJ1-5; no clear D gene. This CDR3 region has 15 residues. V lost 3 bases and J lost 8, with 18 bases in between. Germline V gene data show CDR1 as SGDLS and CDR2 as YYNGEE. DNA for the CDR3: TGTGCCAGCAGCGCCCTGCCCGGAGGGTCAGAGCCCCAGCATTTT. The encoded protein is CASSALPGGSEPQHF.

This chain connects TRBV5-6 to TRBJ1-2, with 8 bases lining up with TRBD1. The CDR3 length is 13 residues. Germline trimming cut 4 bases from V and 9 bases from J; bases unmatched to any gene: 8. Germline V gene lookup returns CDR1 SGHDT and CDR2 YYEEEE. CDR3: CASSPGQGASYTF. CDR3 sequence (DNA): TGTGCCAGCAGCCCTGGGCAGGGGGCGAGCTACACCTTC.

The V and J genes are TRBV28 and TRBJ1-1; tentatively, D is TRBD1 (6 bases). Trimming pared 2 bases from V and 5 bases from J, leaving 9 bases between. Germline CDR1 is MDHEN and CDR2 is SYDVKM. The CDR3 covers 13 residues. Written as DNA, the CDR3 is TGTGCCAGCAGTTTAGCGCAGGGGACTGAAGCTTTCTTT. It yields the protein CASSLAQGTEAFF.

The chain carries TRBV24-1 and TRBJ1-2; D unresolved. V shed 3 bases and J shed 8 bases, with 9 bases lying between them. CDR3 size: 12 residues. Germline CDR1 KGHDR, CDR2 SFDVKD. This CDR3 is CATSDRGGGYTF. The CDR3 nucleotides read TGTGCCACCAGTGATCGGGGAGGGGGCTACACCTTC.

V is TRBV27 and J is TRBJ2-1, with 9 bases that match TRBD1. Germline V lookup: CDR1 MNHEY, CDR2 SMNVEV (reference sequence). Unmatched junction bases numbered 16, after V lost 6 bases and J lost 7 bases. This CDR3 comprises 17 residues. This chain's CDR3 is CASSFFFRGTGSNEQFF. CDR3 coding DNA: TGTGCCAGCAGCTTCTTTTTCCGAGGGACAGGGAGTAATGAGCAGTTCTTC.

This clone turned up a few times. The CDR3 sequence: CAVQEGREKLFF. CDR3 coding DNA: TGTGCCGTCCAGGAGGGGAGAGAAAAACTGTTTTTT. The chain links TRBV28 to TRBJ1-4; TRBD1 is a possible D gene (5 bases). V was cut by 11 bases and J by 8 bases, with 15 bases left in between. The CDR3 has 12 residues. Germline V gene sequence: CDR1 MDHEN, CDR2 SYDVKM.

The chain joins TRBV11-3 to TRBJ2-1; D is possibly TRBD2 (6 bases). V was cut by 2 bases and J by 0 bases, with 8 bases left in between. Germline V gene lookup returns CDR1 SGHNT and CDR2 YENEEA. This CDR3 spans 15 amino acids. CDR3 residues: CASSLYGSSYNEQFF. CDR3 DNA sequence: TGTGCCAGCAGCTTATACGGGAGCTCCTACAATGAGCAGTTCTTC.

The chain employs TRBV7-3 and TRBJ2-2; 8 nucleotides agree with TRBD1. Germline lookup yields CDR1 SGHTA and CDR2 FQGTGA. J lost 3 bases, V lost 3 bases, and 6 bases had no gene match. The CDR3 spans 16 residues. CDR3 sequence reads: CASSFTGTGDTGELFF. The CDR3, as DNA: TGTGCCAGCAGCTTCACCGGGACAGGCGACACCGGGGAGCTGTTTTTT.

The chain couples TRBV4-1 to TRBJ1-2; a weak D match, TRBD1 (5 bases). This CDR3 region has 15 residues. With 2 bases removed from V and 6 bases from J, the gap between germline ends came to 16 bases. In germline, CDR1 is MGHRA, CDR2 YSYEKL. CDR3 nucleotide sequence: TGCGCCAGCAGCCAACCTCTCCCAGGGAGGAATGGCTACACCTTC. Its protein is CASSQPLPGRNGYTF.

The chain links TRBV6-5 to TRBJ1-4; 9 bases agree with TRBD1. The CDR3 spans 13 residues. V lost 6 bases, J lost 6 bases, and 2 bases stayed unmatched. Germline CDR1 is MNHEY and CDR2 is SVGAGI. CDR3 protein: CASRRDRDEKLFF. CDR3 coding DNA: TGTGCCAGCAGGCGGGACAGGGATGAAAAACTGTTTTTT.

The chain has TRBV28 and TRBJ2-1; 10 bases are shared with TRBD2. The CDR3 length is 16 residues. Germline loops: CDR1 MDHEN, CDR2 SYDVKM. Trimming removed 6 bases from V and 4 bases from J; junction bases left unmatched: 9. CDR3: CASSSPGTSVYNEQFF. The CDR3 DNA reads as TGTGCCAGCAGCTCCCCCGGGACTAGCGTATACAATGAGCAGTTCTTC.

This clone was observed a handful of times. V usage is TRBV14 and J usage is TRBJ2-3; 11 positions agree with TRBD2. Germline lookup yields CDR1 SGHDN and CDR2 FVKESK. Trimming at V came to 0 bases and at J to 4 bases, leaving 3 bases not matched to a gene. The CDR3 is 16 residues long. DNA for the CDR3: TGTGCCAGCAGCCAAGAGGGACTAGCGGAGGCAGATACGCAGTATTTT. Its translation is CASSQEGLAEADTQYF.

CDR3 residues: CASNSQPGSNQPQHF. As DNA, the CDR3 is TGTGCCAGCAATTCACAGCCTGGGAGCAATCAGCCCCAGCATTTT. This chain joins TRBV6-5 and TRBJ1-5; D gene uncertain. The V gene lost 7 bases and the J gene lost 1 base, with 14 bases spanning the gap. CDR1 and CDR2 (germline): MNHEY, SVGAGI. The CDR3 consists of 15 residues.

Worth noting for this clone: The germline gene is not matched at one end of the junction; a read error may be the cause. This sample includes further DNA sequences coding for the same CDR3. CDR3 bases: TGTGCCAGCAGCCTAGACAGGAACACTGAAGCTTTCTTT. Amino acid sequence: CASSLDRNTEAFF. The chain employs TRBV11-2 and TRBJ1-1, with a weak D call TRBD1 (5 bases). The CDR3 loop spans 13 amino acids. The V gene's germline CDR1 is SGHAT and CDR2 FQNNGV.

CDR3 bases: TGCGCCAGCAGCCAAGATCTGGGGAGGGAGCAGTACTTC. It specifies CASSQDLGREQYF. This rearrangement joins TRBV4-3 to TRBJ2-7; D may be TRBD2 (6 bases). Per the germline V gene, CDR1 is LGHNA and CDR2 is YSLEER. Trimming pared 0 bases from V and 7 bases from J, leaving 10 bases between. CDR3 length: 13 amino acids.

The chain links TRBV7-2 to TRBJ2-1; 13 bases fit TRBD2. CDR3 size: 16 residues. The germline CDR1 and CDR2 sequences are SGHTA and FQGNSA. V shed 2 bases and J 7 bases; nucleotides not matched to a gene: 5. The CDR3 sequence: CASSLRTSGSRNEQFF. CDR3 sequence (DNA): TGTGCCAGCAGCTTACGGACTAGCGGGAGTAGGAATGAGCAGTTCTTC.

The chain is built from TRBV5-8 and TRBJ2-3, with D unresolved. Per germline, CDR1 SGHTS and CDR2 YDEGEE. V was clipped by 5 bases and J by 6 bases, with 16 bases between them. The CDR3 loop spans 14 amino acids. The CDR3 DNA follows: TGTGCCAGCAGGCCGCTATCTGGTCCCGATACGCAGTATTTT. Encoded protein: CASRPLSGPDTQYF.

J is TRBJ1-6 and V is TRBV30; 7 bases match TRBD1. The CDR3 extends over 14 amino acids. Germline assignment: CDR1 GTSNPN and CDR2 SVGIG (reference sequence). V dropped 3 bases and J dropped 9; count of bases not matched to a gene: 8. For the CDR3, the DNA is TGTGCCTGGAGGCTTACAGGGGAAGCTTCACCCCTCCACTTT. Amino acid sequence: CAWRLTGEASPLHF.

The rearrangement uses TRBV14 and TRBJ2-5; the D gene is possibly TRBD1 (5 bases). CDR1 SGHDN and CDR2 FVKESK come from the germline V gene. This CDR3 has 16 residues. Trimming cost V 0 bases and J 4 bases, with 15 bases left between them. For the CDR3, the DNA is TGTGCCAGCAGCCAAGATATTGGGGCAGGGCGAGAGACCCAGTACTTC. Translating it yields CASSQDIGAGRETQYF.